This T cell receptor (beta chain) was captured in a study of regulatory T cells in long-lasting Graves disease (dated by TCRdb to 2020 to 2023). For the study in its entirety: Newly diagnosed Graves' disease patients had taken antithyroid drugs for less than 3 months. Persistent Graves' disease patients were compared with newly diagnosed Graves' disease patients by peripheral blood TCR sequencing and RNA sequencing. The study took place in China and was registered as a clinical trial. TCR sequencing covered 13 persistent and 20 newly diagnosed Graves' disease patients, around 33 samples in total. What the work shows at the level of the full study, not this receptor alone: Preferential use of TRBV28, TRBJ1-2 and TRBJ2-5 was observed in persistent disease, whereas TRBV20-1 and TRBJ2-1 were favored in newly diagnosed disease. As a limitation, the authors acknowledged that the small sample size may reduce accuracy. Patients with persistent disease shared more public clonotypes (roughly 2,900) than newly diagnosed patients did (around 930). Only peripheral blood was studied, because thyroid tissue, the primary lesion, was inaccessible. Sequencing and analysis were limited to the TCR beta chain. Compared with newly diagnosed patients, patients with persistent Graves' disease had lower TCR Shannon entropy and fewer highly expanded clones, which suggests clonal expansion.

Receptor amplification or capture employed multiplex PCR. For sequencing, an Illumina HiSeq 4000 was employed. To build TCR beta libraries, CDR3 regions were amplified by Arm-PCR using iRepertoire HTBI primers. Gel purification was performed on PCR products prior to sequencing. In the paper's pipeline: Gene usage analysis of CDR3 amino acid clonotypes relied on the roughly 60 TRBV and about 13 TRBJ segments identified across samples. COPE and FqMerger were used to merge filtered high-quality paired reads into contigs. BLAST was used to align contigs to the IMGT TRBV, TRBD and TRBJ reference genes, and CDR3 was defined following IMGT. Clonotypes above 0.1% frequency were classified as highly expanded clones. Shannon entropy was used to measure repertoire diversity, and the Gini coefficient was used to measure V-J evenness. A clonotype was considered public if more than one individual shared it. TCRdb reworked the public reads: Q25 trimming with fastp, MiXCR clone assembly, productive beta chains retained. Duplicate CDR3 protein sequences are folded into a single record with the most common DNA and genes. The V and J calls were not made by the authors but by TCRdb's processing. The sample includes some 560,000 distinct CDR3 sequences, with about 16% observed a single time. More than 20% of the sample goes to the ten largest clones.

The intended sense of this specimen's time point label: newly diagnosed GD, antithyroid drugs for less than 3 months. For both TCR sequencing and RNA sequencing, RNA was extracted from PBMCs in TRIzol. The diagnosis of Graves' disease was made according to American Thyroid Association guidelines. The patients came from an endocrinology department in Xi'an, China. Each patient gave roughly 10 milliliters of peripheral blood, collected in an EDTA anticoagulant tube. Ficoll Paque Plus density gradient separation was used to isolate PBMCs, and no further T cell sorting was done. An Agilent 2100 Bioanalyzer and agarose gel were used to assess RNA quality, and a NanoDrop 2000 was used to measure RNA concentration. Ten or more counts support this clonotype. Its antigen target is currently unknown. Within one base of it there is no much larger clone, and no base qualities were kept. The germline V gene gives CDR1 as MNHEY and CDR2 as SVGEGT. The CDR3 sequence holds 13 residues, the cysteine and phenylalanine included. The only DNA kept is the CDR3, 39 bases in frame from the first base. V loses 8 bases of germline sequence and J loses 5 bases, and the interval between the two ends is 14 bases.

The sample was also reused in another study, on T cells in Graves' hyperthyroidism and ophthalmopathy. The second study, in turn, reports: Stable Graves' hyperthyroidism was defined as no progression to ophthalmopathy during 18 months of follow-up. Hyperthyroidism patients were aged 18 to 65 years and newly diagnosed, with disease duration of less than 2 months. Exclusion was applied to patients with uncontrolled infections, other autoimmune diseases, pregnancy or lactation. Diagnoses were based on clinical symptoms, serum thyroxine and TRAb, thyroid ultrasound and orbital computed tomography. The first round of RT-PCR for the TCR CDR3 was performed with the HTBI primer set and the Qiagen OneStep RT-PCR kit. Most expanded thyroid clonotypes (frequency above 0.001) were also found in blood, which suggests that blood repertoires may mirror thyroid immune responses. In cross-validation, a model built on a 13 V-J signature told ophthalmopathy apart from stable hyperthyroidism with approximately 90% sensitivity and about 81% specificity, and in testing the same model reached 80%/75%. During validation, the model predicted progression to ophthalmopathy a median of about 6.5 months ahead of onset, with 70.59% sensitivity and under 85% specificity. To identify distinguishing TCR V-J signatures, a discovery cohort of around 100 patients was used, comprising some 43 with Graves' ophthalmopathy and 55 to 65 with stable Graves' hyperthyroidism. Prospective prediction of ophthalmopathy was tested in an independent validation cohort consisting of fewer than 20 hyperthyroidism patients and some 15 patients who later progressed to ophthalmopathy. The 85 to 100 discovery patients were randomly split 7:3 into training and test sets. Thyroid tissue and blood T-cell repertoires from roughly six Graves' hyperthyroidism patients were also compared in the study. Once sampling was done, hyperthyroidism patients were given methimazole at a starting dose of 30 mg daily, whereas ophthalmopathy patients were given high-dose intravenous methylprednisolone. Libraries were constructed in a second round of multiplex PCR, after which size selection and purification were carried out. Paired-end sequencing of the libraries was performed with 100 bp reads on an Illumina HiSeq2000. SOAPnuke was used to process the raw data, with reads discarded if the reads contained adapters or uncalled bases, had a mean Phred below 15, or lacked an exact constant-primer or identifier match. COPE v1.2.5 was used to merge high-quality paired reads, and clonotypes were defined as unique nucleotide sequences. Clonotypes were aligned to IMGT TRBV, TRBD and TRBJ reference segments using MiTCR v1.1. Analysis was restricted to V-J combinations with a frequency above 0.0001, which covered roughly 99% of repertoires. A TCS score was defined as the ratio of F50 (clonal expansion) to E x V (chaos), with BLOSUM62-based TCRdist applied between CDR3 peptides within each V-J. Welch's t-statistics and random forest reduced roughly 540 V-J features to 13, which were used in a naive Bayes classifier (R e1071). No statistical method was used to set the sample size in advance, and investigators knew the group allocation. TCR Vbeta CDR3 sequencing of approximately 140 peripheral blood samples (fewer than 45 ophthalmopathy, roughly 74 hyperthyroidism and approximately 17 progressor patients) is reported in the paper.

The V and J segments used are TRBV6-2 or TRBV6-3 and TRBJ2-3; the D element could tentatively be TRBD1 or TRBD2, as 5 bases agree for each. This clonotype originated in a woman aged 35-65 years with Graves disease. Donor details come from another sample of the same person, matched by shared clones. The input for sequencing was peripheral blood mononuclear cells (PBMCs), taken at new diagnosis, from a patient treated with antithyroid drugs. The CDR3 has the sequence CASARDPGDTQYF. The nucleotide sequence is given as TGTGCCAGCGCTCGGGACCCTGGAGATACGCAGTATTTT.